This is a list of T cell receptor beta chains from one sample in a study of blood T cell repertoires in COVID-19. Assay used: immunoSEQ multiplex PCR; TCRdb lists only in-frame clones, some missing. This table holds 150,000 to 200,000 clones, over 75% found once. Material: PBMCs or T cells enriched from blood (not recorded which). These receptors originate from a man aged 45-65 years who had recovered from COVID-19. Both conserved end residues are part of each CDR3. D genes are given only for firm matches. Size is omitted from some rows. Given values are once, few, many or a class for expanded clones.

V gene	D gene	clone size	J gene	CDR3 DNA	CDR3 protein
TRBV18	-	-	TRBJ2-7	TGTGCCAGCTCACCCTCGGGAGAGCAGTACTTC	CASSPSGEQYF
TRBV14	TRBD2	-	TRBJ2-7	TGTGCCAGCAGCCAAGATTTGGCTAGCGGGAGTGTTCGGTACTTC	CASSQDLASGSVRYF
TRBV18	TRBD1	-	TRBJ2-2	TGTGCCAGCTCACCACGGGACAGCACCGGGGAGCTGTTTTTT	CASSPRDSTGELFF
TRBV9	TRBD2	-	TRBJ2-2	TGTGCCAGCAGCGCCACTAGCGGGATCACCGGGGAGCTGTTTTTT	CASSATSGITGELFF
TRBV6-5	TRBD1	-	TRBJ2-5	TGTGCCAGCAATAACCGGGACAGGGGTGGGACCCAGTACTTC	CASNNRDRGGTQYF
TRBV27	-	-	TRBJ1-5	TGTGCCAGCAGTTTACAGGGGTCGGGGTGGCAGCCCCAGCATTTT	CASSLQGSGWQPQHF
TRBV9	-	-	TRBJ2-2	TGTGCCAGCAGCGTAGTTTCGGGCGGGGAGCTGTTTTTT	CASSVVSGGELFF
TRBV6-1	-	-	TRBJ1-5	TGTGCCAGCAGTGAATGGGCAGGGCAGATGCCCCAGCATTTT	CASSEWAGQMPQHF
TRBV25-1	TRBD2	-	TRBJ2-3	TGTGCCAGCAGTGAAAAAATGGGACTAGAGGTCGATACGCAGTATTTT	CASSEKMGLEVDTQYF
TRBV7-2	TRBD2	once	TRBJ2-1	TGTGCCAGCAGCTTCAGCGGGACCGTCCTCTACAATGAGCAGTTCTTC	CASSFSGTVLYNEQFF
TRBV12-2	-	-	TRBJ2-7	TGTGCAAGTCGCTTAGTATTTTGGCATTACTCCTACGAGCAGTACTTC	CASRLVFWHYSYEQYF
TRBV18	-	-	TRBJ2-3	TGTGCCAGCTCACCACCGTGGGGCTCGAGCACAGATACGCAGTATTTT	CASSPPWGSSTDTQYF
TRBV27	TRBD1	few	TRBJ1-4	TGTGCCAGCCTCGACAGGGCAAATGAAAAACTGTTTTTT	CASLDRANEKLFF
TRBV10-2	TRBD2	few	TRBJ2-2	TGCGCCAGCAGTGGACTAGCCACCGGGGAGCTGTTTTTT	CASSGLATGELFF
TRBV28	TRBD1	-	TRBJ1-1	TGTGCCAGCAGTTTAAATATTCAGGGGGTGGAAGCTTTCTTT	CASSLNIQGVEAFF
TRBV7-9	TRBD1	-	TRBJ1-6	TGTGCCAGCAGCCACGCCCCGGGACAGCCTCCGCGGTCCCTCCACTTT	CASSHAPGQPPRSLHF
TRBV5-1	-	few	TRBJ1-2	TGCGCCAGCAGCTTGGTGGAGGGTAACTATGGCTACACCTTC	CASSLVEGNYGYTF
TRBV12-3/TRBV12-4	TRBD1	-	TRBJ2-7	TGTGCCAGCAAACTGACAGGGGTCTACGAGCAGTACTTC	CASKLTGVYEQYF
TRBV10-1	-	few	TRBJ1-2	TGCGCCAGCAACTCTGGCTACACCTTC	CASNSGYTF
TRBV5-1	-	-	TRBJ2-2	TGCGCCAGCAGCTTCGAACAAGTCACCGGGGAGCTGTTTTTT	CASSFEQVTGELFF
TRBV5-6	-	-	TRBJ1-6	TGTGCCAGCAGCCACCGGGGAAAGGCTAATTCACCCCTCCACTTT	CASSHRGKANSPLHF
TRBV28	-	-	TRBJ1-5	TGTGCCAGCAGTCCGGGGGGGTCCGCTCAGCCCCAGCATTTT	CASSPGGSAQPQHF
TRBV2	-	-	TRBJ1-4	TGTGCCAGCAGGGGCGCGGGGGCTAATGAAAAACTGTTTTTT	CASRGAGANEKLFF
TRBV19	TRBD1	-	TRBJ2-2	TGTGCCAGTAGTGATGACAGGGGACCGGGGGAGCTGTTTTTT	CASSDDRGPGELFF
TRBV2	-	once	TRBJ1-6	TGTGCCAGCAGTTACGGGAGCTCCTATAATTCACCCCTCCACTTT	CASSYGSSYNSPLHF
TRBV5-5	-	-	TRBJ2-3	TGTGCCAGCAGCTTGCAGGGCACAGATACGCAGTATTTT	CASSLQGTDTQYF
TRBV5-1	-	once	TRBJ2-3	TGCGCCAGCAGCTTGGAGACAGTTACCACAGATACGCAGTATTTT	CASSLETVTTDTQYF
TRBV24-1	-	-	TRBJ2-4	TGTGCCACCAGTGTCGGGACTTCTGGCGGACAGTACTTC	CATSVGTSGGQYF
TRBV7-9	TRBD1	-	TRBJ1-1	TGTGCCAGCAGTTCCCTCCAGGGGGGCACTGAAGCTTTCTTT	CASSSLQGGTEAFF
TRBV19	TRBD2	-	TRBJ2-5	TGTGCCAGTAGCCCTAGCGGGGCCCACCAAGAGACCCAGTACTTC	CASSPSGAHQETQYF
TRBV27	-	-	TRBJ1-2	TGTGCCAGCAGTCTATCAAGGGGGTCTACGATTGACTACACCTTC	CASSLSRGSTIDYTF
TRBV14	-	-	TRBJ1-4	TGTGCCAGCAGCCAAGATATTAATGAAAAACTGTTTTTT	CASSQDINEKLFF
TRBV28	TRBD1	-	TRBJ2-7	TGTGCCAGCAGTCCCTCCGGGACAGTCTACGAGCAGTACTTC	CASSPSGTVYEQYF
TRBV7-2	TRBD1	-	TRBJ1-2	TGTGCCAGCAGCTTGGACAGGGTGCTTGCTAACTATGGCTACACCTTC	CASSLDRVLANYGYTF
TRBV19	TRBD1	-	TRBJ1-3	TGTGCCAGTAGTACGACAGGGGGCCTCTCTGGAAACACCATATATTTT	CASSTTGGLSGNTIYF
TRBV4-2	-	-	TRBJ2-7	TGTGCCAGCAGCCAAGATCAAGTAGAGCATTCTTCCTACGAGCAGTACTTC	CASSQDQVEHSSYEQYF
TRBV5-1	-	few	TRBJ1-4	TGCGCCAGCAGGTCGGTCACAGGGATCCACGAAAAACTGTTTTTT	CASRSVTGIHEKLFF
TRBV30	-	-	TRBJ2-4	TGTGCCTGGAGTCATACCGACATGAACTTC	CAWSHTDMNF
TRBV7-6	-	-	TRBJ2-5	TGTGCCAGCAGCCCAGGGATACAAGAGACCCAGTACTTC	CASSPGIQETQYF
TRBV6-6	-	once	TRBJ2-7	TGTGCCAGCACCTACACGGTGGGACACCTCTACGAGCAGTACTTC	CASTYTVGHLYEQYF
TRBV19	TRBD2	once	TRBJ2-7	TGTGCCAGTAGTGGGAGGGAGCCCGAGCAGTACTTC	CASSGREPEQYF
TRBV28	-	-	TRBJ1-4	TGTGCCAGCATGACACAGGGCTATGAAAAACTGTTTTTT	CASMTQGYEKLFF
TRBV7-2	TRBD1	once	TRBJ2-1	TGTGCCAGCGCCTTTGAACAGGGGTCCTACAATGAGCAGTTCTTC	CASAFEQGSYNEQFF
TRBV7-3	-	-	TRBJ2-2	TGTGCCAGCAGCCCAGTGCAGGGTACCGGGGAGCTGTTTTTT	CASSPVQGTGELFF
TRBV29-1	TRBD1	-	TRBJ2-1	TGCAGCGTGGACAGGGACTCCTATGAGCAGTTCTTC	CSVDRDSYEQFF
TRBV7-9	-	-	TRBJ2-3	TGTGCCAGCAGCTTATTGTCGGGGGATACGCAGTATTTT	CASSLLSGDTQYF
TRBV5-4	TRBD1	-	TRBJ1-2	TGTGCCAGCAGCTCGGGGACAGGGACTGGCTACACCTTC	CASSSGTGTGYTF
TRBV5-1	-	-	TRBJ1-2	TGCGCCAGCAGCTTGGACCTAGGAATCTACACCTTC	CASSLDLGIYTF
TRBV24-1	-	-	TRBJ1-5	TGTGCCACCAGTGGATTCGGACAGTTTAGCAATCAGCCCCAGCATTTT	CATSGFGQFSNQPQHF
TRBV4-1	TRBD2	once	TRBJ2-5	TGCGCCAGCAGCCAAGAGGGACTAGCGGGATCATTATTGCAGGTGCGAGAGACCCAGTACTTC	CASSQEGLAGSLLQVRETQYF
TRBV2	-	-	TRBJ2-5	TGTGCCAGCAGAGCACAGGGAATCCCAGAGACCCAGTACTTC	CASRAQGIPETQYF
TRBV10-1	TRBD2	-	TRBJ2-1	TGCGCCAGCGGTCATTCCCTTGGGACTAAATTCGTCGATGAGCAGTTCTTC	CASGHSLGTKFVDEQFF
TRBV5-1	TRBD1	-	TRBJ1-3	TGCGCCAGCAGCTTGAGGACAGGGGCGGGAAACACCATATATTTT	CASSLRTGAGNTIYF
TRBV7-3	TRBD1	-	TRBJ2-2	TGTGCCAGCAGCCGAGGGGACAGCAGCACCGGGGAGCTGTTTTTT	CASSRGDSSTGELFF